The present T cell receptor beta chain was sequenced within a study of shared clonotypes between healthy human individuals. Germline assignment: CDR1 MDHEN and CDR2 SYDVKM. The CDR3 has 15 residues. The J segment lost 4 bases and the V segment lost 4 bases, leaving 6 bases of the junction unmatched. This clone was seen more than once but under ten times. Genomic DNA per cell subset filled all wells of several immunoSEQ plates. The protocol was immunoSEQ multiplex PCR, while the TCRdb copy is restricted to in-frame clones and leaves out a portion. The table lists 700,000 or so clones, more than 70% of them singletons.

Sequencing was performed on memory CD4+ T cells sorted from blood. Regarding subset: CD45RA-negative fraction. The receptor was derived from a woman younger than 45 in good health. J is TRBJ1-2 and V is TRBV28; 10 nucleotides line up with TRBD1. In DNA, the CDR3 is TGTGCCAGCAGTTCCGGGACAGGGGAGGGCTATGGCTACACCTTC. Encoded protein: CASSSGTGEGYGYTF.